This passage covers 16 T cell receptor beta chains from one sample sequenced in a study of blood T cells in healthy people across ages. Together with a sample-barcoded 5' primer, a J-beta primer mix was included in a second PCR lasting roughly 6 to 12 cycles. TCRdb re-analysed the 5' RACE reads in MiXCR, keeping a single row per CDR3 protein. Among roughly 500,000 distinct CDR3 sequences, about 26% were seen once, and the ten largest hold 18%. Sequences were obtained from blood. All receptors derive from an older woman in good health.

This clonotype was observed a few times. The J gene is TRBJ2-1, the V gene TRBV2; D is unresolved. The end of the DNA is better explained by TRBJ2-5, so the J call may be wrong. This CDR3 spans 12 amino acids. Germline CDR1 and CDR2: SNHLY and FYNNEI. The CDR3 is CASSGTPETQYF. The CDR3 DNA reads TGTGCCAGCAGTGGGACCCCGGAGACCCAGTACTTC.

The chain combines TRBV5-1 with TRBJ1-2; 7 bases are a match to TRBD1. The J segment lost 0 bases and the V segment lost 4 bases, leaving 6 bases of the junction unmatched. Germline V lookup: CDR1 SGHRS, CDR2 YFSETQ. The CDR3 is made up of 15 amino acids. CDR3: CASSPGQMSNYGYTF. The CDR3 DNA reads TGCGCCAGCAGCCCGGGACAGATGTCTAACTATGGCTACACCTTC.

This clonotype was counted at least ten times. V is TRBV6-2 or TRBV6-3 and J is TRBJ1-1; no clear D. This CDR3 is 14 amino acids long. Germline V gene lookup returns CDR1 MNHEY and CDR2 SVGEGT. V lost 0 bases and J 8 bases, leaving 13 bases between the germline ends. The CDR3 region is CASSYSSAAAEAFF. The DNA for the CDR3 is TGTGCCAGCAGTTACTCTAGCGCGGCGGCCGAAGCTTTCTTT.

CDR3: CASSRQDMQETQYF. As DNA, the CDR3 is TGCGCCAGCAGCCGACAGGACATGCAAGAGACCCAGTACTTC. This chain links TRBV4-1 with TRBJ2-5; D is possibly TRBD1 (6 bases). The CDR3 totals 14 residues. Between the trimmed V and J ends, which lost 4 bases and 2 bases, there was a span of 11 bases. The germline gives CDR1 MGHRA, CDR2 YSYEKL.

This clonotype was seen a few times. The chain recombines TRBV3-1 with TRBJ2-5; TRBD2 aligns across 14 bases. V shed 4 bases, J shed 5 bases, and the junction held 6 bases outside the gene matches. Germline V gene lookup returns CDR1 LGHDT and CDR2 YNNKEL (reference sequence). The CDR3 is 16 amino acids. As DNA, the CDR3 is TGTGCCAGCAGCCGACGACTAGCGGGGGGGCAGGAGACCCAGTACTTC. This translates into CASSRRLAGGQETQYF.

The chain has TRBV5-1 and TRBJ2-7; TRBD1 agrees at 8 bases. V shed 3 bases and J 4 bases; nucleotides not matched to a gene: 9. Germline values: CDR1 SGHRS, CDR2 YFSETQ. The CDR3 runs 15 residues. The CDR3 sequence: CASSWGQERGYEQYF. In DNA, the CDR3 is TGCGCCAGCAGCTGGGGACAGGAGAGGGGATACGAGCAGTACTTC.

This clonotype was counted between two and nine times. The chain uses TRBV6-1 and TRBJ2-1; 9 positions match TRBD1. The CDR3 length is 12 residues. J lost 6 bases, V lost 6 bases, and 0 bases had no gene match. Germline-derived CDR1 and CDR2 are MNHNS and SASEGT. This CDR3 is CASRTGGNEQFF. DNA of the CDR3: TGTGCCAGCAGGACAGGGGGCAATGAGCAGTTCTTC.

This clonotype turned up a few times. The chain employs TRBV7-3 and TRBJ1-2; TRBD1 agrees at 7 bases. V was pared by 8 bases and J by 8 bases, with 5 bases of the junction left unmatched. CDR3 length equals 11 residues. Per germline, CDR1 SGHTA and CDR2 FQGTGA. CDR3 amino acids: CASGQGGGYTF. The CDR3 nucleotides are TGTGCCAGCGGTCAAGGGGGCGGCTACACCTTC.

The chain combines TRBV5-5 with TRBJ1-1; a weak D match, TRBD1 (5 bases). This CDR3 comprises 17 residues. The germline CDR1 and CDR2 sequences are SGHKS and YYEKEE (reference sequence). The V and J ends lost 3 bases and 0 bases respectively, with 18 bases between them. DNA for the CDR3: TGTGCCAGCAGCTCCGGGGCAGGGAGAGTGATGAACACTGAAGCTTTCTTT. It translates to CASSSGAGRVMNTEAFF.

The chain couples TRBV7-2 to TRBJ2-7; unclear D gene. Germline CDR1 and CDR2: SGHTA and FQGNSA. The CDR3 spans 13 residues. Trimming took off 5 bases at V and 9 bases at J, with 17 bases between the two ends. The CDR3 DNA is TGTGCCAGCAGCCTAACCGGCCCTCCTGGGCAGTACTTC. Protein product: CASSLTGPPGQYF. The variable domain in full, completed from reference TRBV7-2 and TRBJ2-7, reads GAGVSQSPSNKVTEKGKDVELRCDPISGHTALYWYRQSLGQGLEFLIYFQGNSAPDKSGLPSDRFSAERTGGSVSTLTIQRTQQEDSAVYLCASSLTGPPGQYFGPGTRLTVT.

The sample holds a few counts of this clonotype. The rearrangement joins TRBV6-5 to TRBJ1-1, with 8 positions matching TRBD1. The germline V gene has CDR1 MNHEY and CDR2 SVGAGI. J gave up 1 base and V 7 bases, and 5 bases lay outside the gene matches. The CDR3 has 14 amino acids. DNA for the CDR3: TGTGCCAGCAAGACCGGGACAGGGAACACTGAAGCTTTCTTT. Encoded protein: CASKTGTGNTEAFF.

This clonotype was counted a few times. J is TRBJ1-6 and V is TRBV20-1; D may be TRBD1 (5 bases). CDR3 size: 14 residues. CDR1 and CDR2 (germline): DFQATT, SNEGSKA (reference sequence). Trimming removed 1 base at V and 9 bases at J, with 13 bases between. The CDR3 DNA is TGCAGTGCTAGAGTAGCAGGGAGTGGTTCACCCCTCCACTTT. It specifies CSARVAGSGSPLHF.

The chain is built from TRBV6-2 or TRBV6-3 and TRBJ2-7, with TRBD1 as a possible D gene (6 bases). The V and J ends lost 4 bases and 3 bases respectively, with 13 bases between them. The CDR3 consists of 14 residues. Germline CDR1 is MNHEY and CDR2 is SVGEGT. The CDR3 DNA reads as TGTGCCAGCAGTTCCCGGACAGAAAACTACGAGCAGTACTTC. This gives the protein CASSSRTENYEQYF.

The CDR3 nucleotides are TGTGCCAGCAGCCGGACAGGGTTTAGCGGGGAGCTGTTTTTT. Translating it yields CASSRTGFSGELFF. The chain joins TRBV7-7 to TRBJ2-2; 8 nucleotides line up with TRBD1. This CDR3 is 14 amino acids long. Germline V gene data show CDR1 as SSHAT and CDR2 as FNYEAQ (reference sequence). The ends lost 5 bases at V and 7 bases at J; junction bases unmatched: 6. Combining the CDR3 with reference TRBV7-7 and TRBJ2-2 gives the whole variable domain GAGVSQSPRYKVTKRGQDVTLRCDPISSHATLYWYQQALGQGPEFLTYFNYEAQPDKSGLPSDRFSAERPEGSISTLTIQRTEQRDSAMYRCASSRTGFSGELFFGEGSRLTVL.

CDR3 bases: TGCGCCAGCAGCCCCGGAGCTGTCCCGTCGAACACTGAAGCTTTCTTT. It yields the protein CASSPGAVPSNTEAFF. The chain links TRBV5-1 to TRBJ1-1, with D unclear. The CDR3 totals 16 residues. With 4 bases removed from V and 1 base from J, the gap between germline ends came to 17 bases. Germline V CDR1 and CDR2: SGHRS, YFSETQ.

The rearrangement uses TRBV4-2 and TRBJ2-1; the D call may be TRBD1 or TRBD2 (6 bases each). Germline V lookup: CDR1 LGHNA, CDR2 YNFKEQ. The length of the CDR3 is 13 residues. Trimming left V 1 base short and J 9 bases short, with 10 bases between. CDR3 residues: CASSQAKGGEQFF. Written as DNA, the CDR3 is TGTGCCAGCAGCCAAGCTAAGGGGGGTGAGCAGTTCTTC.